A selection of T cell receptor beta chains follows, all from one sample in a study of cytomegalovirus exposure and HLA in healthy donors. TCRdb's copy holds only in-frame clones and misses some; the assay was immunoSEQ multiplex PCR. The sample data list 150,000 or so clones. Sequences were obtained from PBMCs. The receptors shown here come from a woman in her 50s in good health and CMV-seronegative. The CDR3 runs from the conserved cysteine through the conserved F or W. Each record gives: J gene, D gene, V gene, CDR3 protein, CDR3 DNA. A D gene is named only where the DNA matches it firmly.

J gene: TRBJ2-1
D gene: TRBD1
V gene: TRBV9
CDR3 protein: CASSTGTAEYNEQFF
CDR3 DNA: TGTGCCAGCAGCACAGGGACAGCAGAATACAATGAGCAGTTCTTC

J gene: TRBJ2-6
D gene: TRBD1
V gene: TRBV19
CDR3 protein: CASSTLAGGGANVLTF
CDR3 DNA: TGTGCCAGTAGTACCCTGGCAGGGGGTGGGGCCAACGTCCTGACTTTC

J gene: TRBJ2-3
D gene: TRBD1
V gene: TRBV9
CDR3 protein: CASSVVAGGITDTQYF
CDR3 DNA: TGTGCCAGCAGCGTAGTGGCAGGGGGAATCACAGATACGCAGTATTTT

J gene: TRBJ2-3
D gene: NA
V gene: TRBV5-1
CDR3 protein: CASSLDITGDTQYF
CDR3 DNA: TGCGCCAGCAGCTTGGACATCACAGGAGATACGCAGTATTTT

J gene: TRBJ1-5
D gene: NA
V gene: TRBV28
CDR3 protein: CASRKGESGDQPQHF
CDR3 DNA: TGTGCCAGCAGAAAGGGTGAGTCAGGGGATCAGCCCCAGCATTTT

J gene: TRBJ2-7
D gene: TRBD2
V gene: TRBV7-8
CDR3 protein: CASSSLSGRAYEQYF
CDR3 DNA: TGTGCCAGCAGCTCCCTTAGCGGGAGGGCCTACGAGCAGTACTTC

J gene: TRBJ2-7
D gene: TRBD1
V gene: TRBV18
CDR3 protein: CASSPTGTGVSEQYF
CDR3 DNA: TGTGCCAGCTCACCCACCGGGACAGGGGTTTCCGAGCAGTACTTC

J gene: TRBJ1-5
D gene: NA
V gene: TRBV6-1
CDR3 protein: CASRQEVGQPQHF
CDR3 DNA: TGTGCCAGTAGACAGGAGGTGGGTCAGCCCCAGCATTTT

J gene: TRBJ2-2
D gene: TRBD1
V gene: TRBV5-1
CDR3 protein: CASSLGPRQGNTGELFF
CDR3 DNA: TGCGCCAGCAGCTTGGGGCCGAGACAGGGAAACACCGGGGAGCTGTTTTTT

J gene: TRBJ2-1
D gene: TRBD2
V gene: TRBV27
CDR3 protein: CASSHQAGGGYNEQFF
CDR3 DNA: TGTGCCAGCAGTCACCAAGCGGGAGGGGGATACAATGAGCAGTTCTTC

J gene: TRBJ2-3
D gene: NA
V gene: TRBV11-1
CDR3 protein: CASSFIGADTQYF
CDR3 DNA: TGTGCCAGCAGCTTCATAGGGGCAGATACGCAGTATTTT

J gene: TRBJ1-3
D gene: NA
V gene: TRBV7-2
CDR3 protein: CASSLLLGGDTIYF
CDR3 DNA: TGTGCCAGCAGCTTACTTCTAGGGGGGGACACCATATATTTT

J gene: TRBJ2-3
D gene: NA
V gene: TRBV6-4
CDR3 protein: CASSDQPQGQDTQYF
CDR3 DNA: TGTGCCAGCAGTGACCAGCCACAGGGTCAGGATACGCAGTATTTT

J gene: TRBJ2-7
D gene: NA
V gene: TRBV27
CDR3 protein: CASSSYSRRSYEQYF
CDR3 DNA: TGTGCCAGCAGTTCTTACAGCCGCCGCTCCTACGAGCAGTACTTC

J gene: TRBJ2-5
D gene: NA
V gene: TRBV28
CDR3 protein: CASSLLDGETQYF
CDR3 DNA: TGTGCCAGCAGTTTACTAGACGGAGAGACCCAGTACTTC

J gene: TRBJ2-7
D gene: TRBD2
V gene: TRBV6-1
CDR3 protein: CASSEIAGGPWEQYF
CDR3 DNA: TGTGCCAGCAGTGAAATCGCGGGGGGGCCTTGGGAGCAGTACTTC

J gene: TRBJ2-7
D gene: NA
V gene: TRBV28
CDR3 protein: CASSPRRGITSVEQYF
CDR3 DNA: TGTGCCAGCAGTCCTCGCCGGGGGATAACGTCGGTCGAGCAGTACTTC

J gene: TRBJ2-5
D gene: NA
V gene: TRBV5-1
CDR3 protein: CASSLAPDQETQYF
CDR3 DNA: TGCGCCAGCAGCTTGGCACCAGACCAAGAGACCCAGTACTTC

J gene: TRBJ2-5
D gene: TRBD1
V gene: TRBV6-6
CDR3 protein: CASRRQGFETQYF
CDR3 DNA: TGTGCCAGCAGGCGACAGGGGTTTGAGACCCAGTACTTC

J gene: TRBJ2-7
D gene: TRBD2
V gene: TRBV5-4
CDR3 protein: CASSLRLAGAYEQYF
CDR3 DNA: TGTGCCAGCAGCCTTCGACTAGCGGGAGCCTACGAGCAGTACTTC

J gene: TRBJ1-1
D gene: NA
V gene: TRBV2
CDR3 protein: CASSGRRSEAFF
CDR3 DNA: TGTGCCAGCAGTGGGAGGAGAAGTGAAGCTTTCTTT

J gene: TRBJ1-2
D gene: NA
V gene: TRBV19
CDR3 protein: CASSNRVRGGYTF
CDR3 DNA: TGTGCCAGTAGTAACAGGGTACGAGGTGGCTACACCTTC

J gene: TRBJ2-7
D gene: TRBD1
V gene: TRBV7-7
CDR3 protein: CASSHLDRTYEQYF
CDR3 DNA: TGTGCCAGCAGCCACTTGGACAGGACCTACGAGCAGTACTTC

J gene: TRBJ2-5
D gene: TRBD2
V gene: TRBV2
CDR3 protein: CASGGTSGGKETQYF
CDR3 DNA: TGTGCCAGCGGAGGGACTAGCGGGGGAAAAGAGACCCAGTACTTC

J gene: TRBJ1-6
D gene: NA
V gene: TRBV2
CDR3 protein: CASLTDYNSPLHF
CDR3 DNA: TGTGCCAGCCTAACTGACTATAATTCACCCCTCCACTTT

J gene: TRBJ2-7
D gene: TRBD2
V gene: TRBV28
CDR3 protein: CASKKGLADSYEQYF
CDR3 DNA: TGTGCCAGCAAAAAGGGACTAGCGGACTCCTACGAGCAGTACTTC

J gene: TRBJ2-7
D gene: TRBD2
V gene: TRBV18
CDR3 protein: CASSLADYEQYF
CDR3 DNA: TGTGCCAGCTCTCTAGCGGACTACGAGCAGTACTTC

J gene: TRBJ1-2
D gene: NA
V gene: TRBV6-6
CDR3 protein: CASSDIDYGYTF
CDR3 DNA: TGTGCCAGCAGTGACATAGACTACGGCTACACCTTC

J gene: TRBJ2-3
D gene: NA
V gene: TRBV5-4
CDR3 protein: CASSSRTASTDTQYF
CDR3 DNA: TGTGCCAGCAGCTCTCGGACAGCTAGCACAGATACGCAGTATTTT

J gene: TRBJ2-1
D gene: NA
V gene: TRBV9
CDR3 protein: CASSVDTYSYNEQFF
CDR3 DNA: TGTGCCAGCAGCGTCGACACTTACTCCTACAATGAGCAGTTCTTC